This T cell receptor (beta chain) was identified during a study of blood T cell repertoires in COVID-19. TCRdb's table, derived via immunoSEQ multiplex PCR, lists solely in-frame clones and lacks some. The data show roughly 140,000 clones, approximately 80% seen once. The CDR3 extends over 16 amino acids. Germline assignment: CDR1 SGHAT and CDR2 FQNNGV. The germline V and J ends were trimmed by 5 bases and 0 bases, with 14 bases remaining between them. The clonotype originates from a man aged 45-60 years in a cohort exposed to, infected with or recovered from COVID-19 (not recorded which). This chain uses TRBV11-2 with TRBJ2-1; possible D gene TRBD1, 6 bases. The sample taken for sequencing was PBMCs or T cells enriched from blood (not recorded which). As DNA, the CDR3 is TGTGCCAGCAGCCCAGGGGTCCGGGGCTCCTACAATGAGCAGTTCTTC. This gives the protein CASSPGVRGSYNEQFF.